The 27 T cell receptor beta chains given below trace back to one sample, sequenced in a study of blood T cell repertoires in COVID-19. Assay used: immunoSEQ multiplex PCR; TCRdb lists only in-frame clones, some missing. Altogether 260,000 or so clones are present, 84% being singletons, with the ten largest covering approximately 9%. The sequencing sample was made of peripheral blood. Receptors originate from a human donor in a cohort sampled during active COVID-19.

CDR3 nucleotides: TGTGCCAGCAGCTTAGGGTCCGGTAGCTCTGGGGCCAACGTCCTGACTTTC. It encodes CASSLGSGSSGANVLTF. This chain uses TRBV11-3 with TRBJ2-6; D is unresolved. CDR1 and CDR2 from the germline V gene are SGHNT and YENEEA. The V end lost 1 base, the J end lost 0 bases, and 10 bases lay between the germline ends. The length of the CDR3 is 17 residues. Full variable domain (outside the CDR3, taken from reference TRBV11-3 and TRBJ2-6): EAGVVQSPRYKIIEKKQPVAFWCNPISGHNTLYWYLQNLGQGPELLIRYENEEAVDDSQLPKDRFSAERLKGVDSTLKIQPAELGDSAVYLCASSLGSGSSGANVLTFGAGSRLTVL.

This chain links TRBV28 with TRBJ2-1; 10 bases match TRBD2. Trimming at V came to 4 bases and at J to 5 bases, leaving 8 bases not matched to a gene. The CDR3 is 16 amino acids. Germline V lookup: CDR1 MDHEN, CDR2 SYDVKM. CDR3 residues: CASSSRAGGLHNEQFF. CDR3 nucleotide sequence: TGTGCCAGCAGTTCGAGAGCGGGAGGGCTTCACAATGAGCAGTTCTTC.

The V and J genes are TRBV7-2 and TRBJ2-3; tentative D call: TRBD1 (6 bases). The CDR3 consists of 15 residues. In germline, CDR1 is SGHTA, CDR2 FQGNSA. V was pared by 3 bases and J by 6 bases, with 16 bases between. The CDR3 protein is CASSLGAAESDTQYF. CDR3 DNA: TGTGCCAGCAGCTTGGGGGCGGCGGAGTCGGATACGCAGTATTTT.

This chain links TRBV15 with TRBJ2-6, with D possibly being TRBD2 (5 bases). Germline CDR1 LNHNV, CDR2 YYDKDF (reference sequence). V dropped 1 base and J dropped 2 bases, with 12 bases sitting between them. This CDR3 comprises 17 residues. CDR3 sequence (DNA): TGTGCCACCAGCAGAGCGGGCGCCGGGGCTGGGGCCAACGTCCTGACTTTC. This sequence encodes CATSRAGAGAGANVLTF.

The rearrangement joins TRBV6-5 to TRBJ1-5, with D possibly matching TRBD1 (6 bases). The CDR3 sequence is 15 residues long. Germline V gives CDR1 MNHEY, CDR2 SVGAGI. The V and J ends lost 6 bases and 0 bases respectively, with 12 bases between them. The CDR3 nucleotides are TGTGCCAGCAGGCGGACAGTTTATAGCAATCAGCCCCAGCATTTT. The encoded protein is CASRRTVYSNQPQHF.

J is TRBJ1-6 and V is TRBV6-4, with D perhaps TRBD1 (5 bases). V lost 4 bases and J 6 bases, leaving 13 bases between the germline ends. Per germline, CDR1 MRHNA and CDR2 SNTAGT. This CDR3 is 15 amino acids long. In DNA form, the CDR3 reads TGTGCCAGCAGTGCCTCGGGGGGTTCTAATTCACCCCTCCACTTT. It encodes CASSASGGSNSPLHF.

In nucleotides, the CDR3 is TGTGCCAGCAGGCCTACAGGGGGCAATCAGCCCCAGCATTTT. Translated: CASRPTGGNQPQHF. The chain links TRBV2 to TRBJ1-5; 7 bases are a match to TRBD1. Per germline, CDR1 SNHLY and CDR2 FYNNEI. This CDR3 comprises 14 residues. The trim removed 6 bases at V and 2 bases at J, leaving 4 bases unmatched.

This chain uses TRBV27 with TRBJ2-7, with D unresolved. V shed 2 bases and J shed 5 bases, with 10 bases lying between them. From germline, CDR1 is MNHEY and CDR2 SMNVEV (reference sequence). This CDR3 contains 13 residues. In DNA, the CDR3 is TGTGCCAGCAGTTTAGCAGCGAACCACGAGCAGTACTTC. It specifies CASSLAANHEQYF.

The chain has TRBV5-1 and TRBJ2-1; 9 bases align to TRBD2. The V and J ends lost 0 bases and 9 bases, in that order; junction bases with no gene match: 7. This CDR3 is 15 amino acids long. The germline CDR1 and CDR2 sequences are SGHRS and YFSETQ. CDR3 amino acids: CASSLAAGGAGEQFF. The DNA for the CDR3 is TGCGCCAGCAGCTTGGCAGCGGGAGGTGCGGGTGAGCAGTTCTTC. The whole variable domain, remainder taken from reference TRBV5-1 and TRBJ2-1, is KAGVTQTPRYLIKTRGQQVTLSCSPISGHRSVSWYQQTPGQGLQFLFEYFSETQRNKGNFPGRFSGRQFSNSRSEMNVSTLELGDSALYLCASSLAAGGAGEQFFGPGTRLTVL.

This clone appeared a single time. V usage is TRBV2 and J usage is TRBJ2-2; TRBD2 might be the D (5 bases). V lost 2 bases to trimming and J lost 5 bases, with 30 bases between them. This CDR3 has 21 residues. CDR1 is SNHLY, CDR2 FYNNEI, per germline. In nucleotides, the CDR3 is TGTGCCAGCAGTGAAATTGGGAGATCCGAGCGATTAAGGTTACGTACCGGGGAGCTGTTTTTT. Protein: CASSEIGRSERLRLRTGELFF.

The CDR3 is CASSRTGDAGSTNEKLFF. The CDR3 nucleotides read TGCGCCAGCAGCCGGACAGGAGACGCTGGTTCAACTAATGAAAAACTGTTTTTT. The chain employs TRBV4-1 and TRBJ1-4, with 7 bases identical to TRBD1. Germline values: CDR1 MGHRA, CDR2 YSYEKL. Trimming cost V 4 bases and J 0 bases; bases outside gene matches: 11. The CDR3 spans 18 residues.

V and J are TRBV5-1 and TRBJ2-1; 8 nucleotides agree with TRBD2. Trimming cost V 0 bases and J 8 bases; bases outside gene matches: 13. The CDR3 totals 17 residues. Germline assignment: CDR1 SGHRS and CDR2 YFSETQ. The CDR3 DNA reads TGCGCCAGCAGCTTGGCTCCCGGAGGAGCGGGAGCCGATGAGCAGTTCTTC. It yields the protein CASSLAPGGAGADEQFF.

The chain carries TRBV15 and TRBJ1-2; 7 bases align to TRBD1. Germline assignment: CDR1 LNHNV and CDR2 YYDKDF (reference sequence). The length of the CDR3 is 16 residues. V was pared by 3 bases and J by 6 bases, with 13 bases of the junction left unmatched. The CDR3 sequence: CATSSGLEGAFDGYTF. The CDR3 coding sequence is TGTGCCACCAGCAGTGGCTTGGAGGGGGCGTTTGATGGCTACACCTTC.

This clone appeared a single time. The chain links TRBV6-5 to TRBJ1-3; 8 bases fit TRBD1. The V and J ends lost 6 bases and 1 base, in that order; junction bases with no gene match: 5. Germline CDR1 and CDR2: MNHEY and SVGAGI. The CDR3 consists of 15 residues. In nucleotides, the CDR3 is TGTGCCAGCAGCCAGGGGGCGCGGTCTGGAAACACCATATATTTT. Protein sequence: CASSQGARSGNTIYF.

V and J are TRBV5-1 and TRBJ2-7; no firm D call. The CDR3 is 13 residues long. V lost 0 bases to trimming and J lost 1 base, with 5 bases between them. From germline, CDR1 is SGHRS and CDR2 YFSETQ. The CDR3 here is CASSLVRSYEQYF. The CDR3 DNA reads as TGCGCCAGCAGCTTGGTCCGGTCCTACGAGCAGTACTTC.

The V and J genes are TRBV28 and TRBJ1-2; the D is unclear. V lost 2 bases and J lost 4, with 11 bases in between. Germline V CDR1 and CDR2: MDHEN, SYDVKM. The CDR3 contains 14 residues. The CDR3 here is CASSLRGIGYGYTF. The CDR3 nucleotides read TGTGCCAGCAGTTTAAGAGGGATAGGCTATGGCTACACCTTC.

CDR3 nucleotides: TGTGCCAGCAGGGGCGGGGTCGCCTACGAGCAGTACTTC. This gives the protein CASRGGVAYEQYF. V usage is TRBV28 and J usage is TRBJ2-7; tentatively, D is TRBD2 (6 bases). This CDR3 comprises 13 residues. Trimming removed 6 bases at V and 2 bases at J, with 11 bases between. The germline V gene encodes CDR1 MDHEN and CDR2 SYDVKM.

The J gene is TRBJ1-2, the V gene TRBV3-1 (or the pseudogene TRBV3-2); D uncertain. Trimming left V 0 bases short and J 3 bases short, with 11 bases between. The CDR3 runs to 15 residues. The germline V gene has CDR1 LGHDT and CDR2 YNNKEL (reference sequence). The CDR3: CASSQDLRGDYGYTF. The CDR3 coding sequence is TGTGCCAGCAGCCAAGATCTTCGGGGAGACTATGGCTACACCTTC.

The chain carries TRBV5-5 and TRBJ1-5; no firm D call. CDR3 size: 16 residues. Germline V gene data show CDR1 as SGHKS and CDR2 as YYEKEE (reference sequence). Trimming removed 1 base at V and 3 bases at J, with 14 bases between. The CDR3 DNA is TGTGCCAGCAGCTTGACTCCGAGGGCTAACAATCAGCCCCAGCATTTT. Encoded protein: CASSLTPRANNQPQHF. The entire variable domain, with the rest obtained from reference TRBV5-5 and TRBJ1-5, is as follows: DAGVTQSPTHLIKTRGQQVTLRCSPISGHKSVSWYQQVLGQGPQFIFQYYEKEERGRGNFPDRFSARQFPNYSSELNVNALLLGDSALYLCASSLTPRANNQPQHFGDGTRLSIL.

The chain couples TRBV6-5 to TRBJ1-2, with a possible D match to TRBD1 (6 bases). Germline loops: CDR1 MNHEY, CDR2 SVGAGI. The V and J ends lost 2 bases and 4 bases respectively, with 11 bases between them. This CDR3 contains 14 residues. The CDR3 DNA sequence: TGTGCCAGCAGTTACGACAGGAAGAGCTATGGCTACACCTTC. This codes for CASSYDRKSYGYTF.

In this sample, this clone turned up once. CDR3 DNA sequence: TGCAGTGCTAGTAACGCCCGGGACAGGTTTCAGTATGGTGAAAAACTGTTTTTT. It encodes CSASNARDRFQYGEKLFF. The V and J genes are TRBV20-1 and TRBJ1-4; 8 bases line up with TRBD1. The CDR3 extends over 18 amino acids. CDR1 DFQATT and CDR2 SNEGSKA come from the germline V gene (reference sequence). Trimming removed 3 bases from V and 7 bases from J; junction bases left unmatched: 19.

The CDR3, as DNA: TGTGCCAGCAGCTCCCCTAGCGGGGGGTTCTTC. Translated: CASSSPSGGFF. The V and J genes are TRBV7-4 and TRBJ2-1, with TRBD2 identical over 10 bases. Per the germline V gene, CDR1 is SGHVT and CDR2 is SQSDAQ. V was clipped by 4 bases and J by 15 bases; unmatched bases: 3. This CDR3 is built from 11 residues.

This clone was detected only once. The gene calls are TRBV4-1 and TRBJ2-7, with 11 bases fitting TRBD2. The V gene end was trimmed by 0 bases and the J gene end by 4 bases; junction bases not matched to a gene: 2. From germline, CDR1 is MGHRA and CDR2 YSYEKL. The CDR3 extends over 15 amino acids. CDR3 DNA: TGCGCCAGCAGCCAAGAACTAGCGGGAGTTTACGAGCAGTACTTC. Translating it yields CASSQELAGVYEQYF.

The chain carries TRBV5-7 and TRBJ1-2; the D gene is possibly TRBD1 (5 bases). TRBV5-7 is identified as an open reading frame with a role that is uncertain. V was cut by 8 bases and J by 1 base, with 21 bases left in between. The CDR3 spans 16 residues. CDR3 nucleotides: TGTGCCAGTGTCCCCTCGGAGCCAGGGATTAACTATGGCTACACCTTC. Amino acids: CASVPSEPGINYGYTF.

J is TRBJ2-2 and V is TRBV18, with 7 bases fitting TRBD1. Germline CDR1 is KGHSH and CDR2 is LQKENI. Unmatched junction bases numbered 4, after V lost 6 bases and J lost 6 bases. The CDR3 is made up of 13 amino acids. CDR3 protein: CASSQTGSGELFF. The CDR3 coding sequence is TGTGCCAGCTCGCAGACAGGGTCCGGGGAGCTGTTTTTT.

The CDR3 DNA reads as TGTGCCAGCAGGGCGCCAGGGGGCTCTGGAAACACCATATATTTT. Translating gives CASRAPGGSGNTIYF. The rearrangement uses TRBV6-5 and TRBJ1-3, with 7 bases lining up with TRBD1. The length of the CDR3 is 15 residues. Per germline, CDR1 MNHEY and CDR2 SVGAGI. After removal of 6 bases from V and 0 bases from J, the junction contained 5 bases not matched to a gene.

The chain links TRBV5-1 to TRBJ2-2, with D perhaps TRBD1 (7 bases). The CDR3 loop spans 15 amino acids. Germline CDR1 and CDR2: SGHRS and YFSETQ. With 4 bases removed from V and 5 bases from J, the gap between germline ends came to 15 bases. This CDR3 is CASSAGTAVTGELFF. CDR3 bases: TGCGCCAGCAGCGCGGGGACAGCAGTAACCGGGGAGCTGTTTTTT.